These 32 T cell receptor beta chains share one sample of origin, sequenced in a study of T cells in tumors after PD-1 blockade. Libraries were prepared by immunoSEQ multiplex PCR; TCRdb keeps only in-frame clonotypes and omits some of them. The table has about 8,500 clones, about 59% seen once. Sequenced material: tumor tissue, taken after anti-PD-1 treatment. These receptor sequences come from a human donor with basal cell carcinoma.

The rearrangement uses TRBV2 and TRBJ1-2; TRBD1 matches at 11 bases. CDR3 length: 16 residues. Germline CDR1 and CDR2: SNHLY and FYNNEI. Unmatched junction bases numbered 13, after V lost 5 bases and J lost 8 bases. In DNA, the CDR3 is TGTGCCAGCAGTCCGGACAGGGGGCTTTCGGTGGAAGGCTACACCTTC. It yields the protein CASSPDRGLSVEGYTF.

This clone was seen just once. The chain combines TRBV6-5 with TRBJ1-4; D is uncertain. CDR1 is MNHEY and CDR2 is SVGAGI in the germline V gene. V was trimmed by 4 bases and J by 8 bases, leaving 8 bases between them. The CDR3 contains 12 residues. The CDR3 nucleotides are TGTGCCAGCAGTTTTTCCAGGGAAAAACTGTTTTTT. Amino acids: CASSFSREKLFF.

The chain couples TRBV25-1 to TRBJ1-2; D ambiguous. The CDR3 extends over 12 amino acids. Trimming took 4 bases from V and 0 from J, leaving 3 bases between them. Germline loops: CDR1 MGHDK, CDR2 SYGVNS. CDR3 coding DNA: TGTGCCAGCAGTGGTCCTAACTATGGCTACACCTTC. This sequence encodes CASSGPNYGYTF.

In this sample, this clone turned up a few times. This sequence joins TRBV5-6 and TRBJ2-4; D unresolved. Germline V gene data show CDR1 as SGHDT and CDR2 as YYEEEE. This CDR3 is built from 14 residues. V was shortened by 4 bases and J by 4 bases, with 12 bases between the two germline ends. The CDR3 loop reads CASSLPAPKNIQYF. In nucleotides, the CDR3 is TGTGCCAGCAGCCTGCCTGCCCCGAAAAACATTCAGTACTTC.

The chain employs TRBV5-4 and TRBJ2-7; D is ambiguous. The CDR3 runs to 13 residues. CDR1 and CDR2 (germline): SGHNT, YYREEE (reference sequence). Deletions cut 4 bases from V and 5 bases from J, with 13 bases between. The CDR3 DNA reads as TGTGCCAGCAGCCCGACGGGTGGCGACGAGCAGTACTTC. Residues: CASSPTGGDEQYF.

CDR3: CASSLGDSRNTIYF. The CDR3 coding sequence is TGCGCCAGCAGCTTGGGGGACAGCCGAAACACCATATATTTT. J is TRBJ1-3 and V is TRBV5-1, with 7 bases aligning to TRBD1. CDR3 length: 14 residues. With 0 bases clipped from V and 5 bases from J, the junction kept 2 bases outside the gene matches. Germline values: CDR1 SGHRS, CDR2 YFSETQ.

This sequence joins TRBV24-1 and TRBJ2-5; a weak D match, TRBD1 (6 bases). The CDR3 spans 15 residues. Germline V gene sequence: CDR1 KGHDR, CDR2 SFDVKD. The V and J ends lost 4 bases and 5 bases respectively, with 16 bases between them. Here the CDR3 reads CATSDPKQGSETQYF. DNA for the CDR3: TGTGCCACCAGTGACCCAAAACAGGGTTCGGAGACCCAGTACTTC.

The CDR3 region is CASSTQRGTQYF. CDR3 in DNA: TGTGCCAGCAGCACCCAGCGGGGTACGCAGTATTTT. The V and J genes are TRBV27 and TRBJ2-3; 7 nucleotides line up with TRBD2. CDR1 is MNHEY, CDR2 SMNVEV, per germline (reference sequence). With V trimmed by 6 bases and J by 8 bases, 5 bases remained unmatched. This CDR3 is 12 amino acids long.

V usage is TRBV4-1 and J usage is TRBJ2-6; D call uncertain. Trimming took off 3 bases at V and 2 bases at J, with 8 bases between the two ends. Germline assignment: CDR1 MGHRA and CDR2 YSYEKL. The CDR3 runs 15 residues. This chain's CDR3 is CASSHDTPGANVLTF. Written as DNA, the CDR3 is TGCGCCAGCAGCCACGACACGCCTGGGGCCAACGTCCTGACTTTC.

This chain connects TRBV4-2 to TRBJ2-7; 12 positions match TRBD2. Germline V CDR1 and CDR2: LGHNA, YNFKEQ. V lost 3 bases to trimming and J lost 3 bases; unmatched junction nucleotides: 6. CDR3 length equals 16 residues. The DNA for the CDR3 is TGTGCCAGCAGCCAGACGACTAGCGGGGGCCTCTACGAGCAGTACTTC. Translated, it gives CASSQTTSGGLYEQYF.

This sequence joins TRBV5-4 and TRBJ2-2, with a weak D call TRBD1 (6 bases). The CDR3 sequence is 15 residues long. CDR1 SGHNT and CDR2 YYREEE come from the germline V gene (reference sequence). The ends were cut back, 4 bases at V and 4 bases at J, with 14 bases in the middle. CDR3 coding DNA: TGTGCCAGCAGCCCTGGGGGCAGGGTCACCGGGGAGCTGTTTTTT. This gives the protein CASSPGGRVTGELFF.

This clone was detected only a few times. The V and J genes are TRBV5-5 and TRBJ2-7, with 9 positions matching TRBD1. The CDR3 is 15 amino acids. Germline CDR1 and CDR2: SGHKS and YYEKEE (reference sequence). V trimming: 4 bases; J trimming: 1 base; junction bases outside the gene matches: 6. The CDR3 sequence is CASSLGDRVSYEQYF. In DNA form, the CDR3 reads TGTGCCAGCAGCCTGGGGGACAGGGTTTCCTACGAGCAGTACTTC.

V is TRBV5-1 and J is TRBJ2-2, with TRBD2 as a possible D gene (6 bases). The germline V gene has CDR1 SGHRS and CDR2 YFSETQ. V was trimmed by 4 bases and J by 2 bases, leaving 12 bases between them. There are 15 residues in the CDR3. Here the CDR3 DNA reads TGCGCCAGCAGCCCCTTTGGGACTAACACCGGGGAGCTGTTTTTT. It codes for CASSPFGTNTGELFF.

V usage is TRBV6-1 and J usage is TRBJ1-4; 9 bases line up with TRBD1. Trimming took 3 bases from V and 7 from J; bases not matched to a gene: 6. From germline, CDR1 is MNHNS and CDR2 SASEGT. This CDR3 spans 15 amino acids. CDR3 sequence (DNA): TGTGCCAGCAGTGAGTCCGGGACAGGGACTGAAAAACTGTTTTTT. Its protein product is CASSESGTGTEKLFF.

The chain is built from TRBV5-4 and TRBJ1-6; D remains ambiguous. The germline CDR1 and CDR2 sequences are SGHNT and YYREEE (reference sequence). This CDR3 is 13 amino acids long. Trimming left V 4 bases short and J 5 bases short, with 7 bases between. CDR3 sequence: CASSRTHNSPLHF. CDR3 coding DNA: TGTGCCAGCAGCAGGACTCATAATTCACCCCTCCACTTT.

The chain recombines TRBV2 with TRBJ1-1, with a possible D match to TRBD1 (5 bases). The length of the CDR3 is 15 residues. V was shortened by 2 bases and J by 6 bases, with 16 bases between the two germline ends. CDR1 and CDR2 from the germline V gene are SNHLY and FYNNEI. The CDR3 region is CASSEMGGLGAEAFF. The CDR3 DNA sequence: TGTGCCAGCAGTGAAATGGGGGGATTAGGGGCTGAAGCTTTCTTT.

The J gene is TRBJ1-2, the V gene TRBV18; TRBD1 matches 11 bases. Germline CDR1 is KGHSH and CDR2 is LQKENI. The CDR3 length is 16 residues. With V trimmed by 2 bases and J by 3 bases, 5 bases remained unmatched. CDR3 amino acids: CASSPIPGQGDYGYTF. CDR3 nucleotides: TGTGCCAGCTCACCAATCCCGGGACAGGGGGACTATGGCTACACCTTC.

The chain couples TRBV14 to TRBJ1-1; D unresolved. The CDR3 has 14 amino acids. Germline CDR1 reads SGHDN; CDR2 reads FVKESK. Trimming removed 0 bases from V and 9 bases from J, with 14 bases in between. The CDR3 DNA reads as TGTGCCAGCAGCCAAGATCCGGTTTTGAGCCAAGCTTTCTTT. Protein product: CASSQDPVLSQAFF.

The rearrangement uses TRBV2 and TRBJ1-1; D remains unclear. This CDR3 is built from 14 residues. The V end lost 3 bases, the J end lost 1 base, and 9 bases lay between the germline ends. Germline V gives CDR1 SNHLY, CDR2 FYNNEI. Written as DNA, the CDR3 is TGTGCCAGCAGTGAGGGTTTTCGGAACACTGAAGCTTTCTTT. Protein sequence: CASSEGFRNTEAFF.

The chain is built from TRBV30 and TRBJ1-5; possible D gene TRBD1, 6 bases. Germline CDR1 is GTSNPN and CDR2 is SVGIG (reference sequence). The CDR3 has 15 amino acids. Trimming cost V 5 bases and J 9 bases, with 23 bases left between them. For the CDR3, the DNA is TGTGCCTGGGCGGACCCGACAGGCTTCTCGGGGCCCCAGCATTTT. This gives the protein CAWADPTGFSGPQHF.

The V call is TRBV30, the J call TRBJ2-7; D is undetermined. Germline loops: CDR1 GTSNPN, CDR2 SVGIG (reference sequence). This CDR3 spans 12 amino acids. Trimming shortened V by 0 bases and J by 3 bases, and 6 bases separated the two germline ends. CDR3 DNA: TGTGCCTGGAGTGTAAAAGTCTACGAGCAGTACTTC. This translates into CAWSVKVYEQYF.

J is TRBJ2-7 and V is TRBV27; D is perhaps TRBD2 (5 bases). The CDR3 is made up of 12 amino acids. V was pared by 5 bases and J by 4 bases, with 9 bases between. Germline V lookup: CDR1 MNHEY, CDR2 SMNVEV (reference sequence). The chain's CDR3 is CASSGSGYEQYF. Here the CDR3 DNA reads TGTGCCAGCAGTGGGAGTGGGTACGAGCAGTACTTC.

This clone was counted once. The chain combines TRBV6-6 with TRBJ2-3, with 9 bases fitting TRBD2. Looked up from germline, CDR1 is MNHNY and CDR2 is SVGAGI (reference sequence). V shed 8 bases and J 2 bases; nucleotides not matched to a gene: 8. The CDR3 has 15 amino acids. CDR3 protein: CASGRGGGATDTQYF. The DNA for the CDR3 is TGTGCCAGCGGGCGAGGCGGGGGGGCCACAGATACGCAGTATTTT.

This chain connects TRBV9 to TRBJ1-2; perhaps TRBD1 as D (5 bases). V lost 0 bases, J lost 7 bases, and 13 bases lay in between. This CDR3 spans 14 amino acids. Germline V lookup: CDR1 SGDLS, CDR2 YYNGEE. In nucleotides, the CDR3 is TGTGCCAGCAGCGTAGGAGTGGGGAGGGGTGGCTACACCTTC. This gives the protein CASSVGVGRGGYTF.

The CDR3 sequence is CASSQDYSGNTIYF. CDR3 nucleotide sequence: TGTGCCAGCTCACAGGATTACTCTGGAAACACCATATATTTT. The gene calls are TRBV18 and TRBJ1-3; no firm D call. This CDR3 contains 14 residues. CDR1 and CDR2 from the germline V gene are KGHSH and LQKENI. Trimming pared 4 bases from V and 0 bases from J, leaving 7 bases between.

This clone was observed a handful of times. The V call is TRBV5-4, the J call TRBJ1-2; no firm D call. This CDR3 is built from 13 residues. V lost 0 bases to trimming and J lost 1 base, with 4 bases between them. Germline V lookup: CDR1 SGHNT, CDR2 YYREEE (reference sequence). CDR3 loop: CASSLAGNYGYTF. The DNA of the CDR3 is TGTGCCAGCAGCTTGGCCGGTAACTATGGCTACACCTTC.

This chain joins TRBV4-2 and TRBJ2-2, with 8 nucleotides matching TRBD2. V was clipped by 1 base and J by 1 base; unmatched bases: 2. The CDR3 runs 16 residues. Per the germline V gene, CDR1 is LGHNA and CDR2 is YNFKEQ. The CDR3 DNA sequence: TGTGCCAGCAGCCAAGGGCGGGGGGAGAACACCGGGGAGCTGTTTTTT. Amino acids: CASSQGRGENTGELFF.

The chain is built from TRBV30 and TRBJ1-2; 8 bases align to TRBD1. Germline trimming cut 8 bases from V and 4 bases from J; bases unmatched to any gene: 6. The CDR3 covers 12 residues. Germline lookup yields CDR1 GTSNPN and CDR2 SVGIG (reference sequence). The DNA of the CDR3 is TGTGCCGGTTCCGGGACAGGCTATGGCTACACCTTC. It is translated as CAGSGTGYGYTF.

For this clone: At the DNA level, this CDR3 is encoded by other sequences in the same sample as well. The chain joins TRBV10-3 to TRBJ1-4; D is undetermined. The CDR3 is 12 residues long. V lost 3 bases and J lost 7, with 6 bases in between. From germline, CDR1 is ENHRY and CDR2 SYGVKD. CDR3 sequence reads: CAISDPAEKLFF. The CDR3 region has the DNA TGTGCCATCAGTGACCCCGCTGAAAAACTGTTTTTT.

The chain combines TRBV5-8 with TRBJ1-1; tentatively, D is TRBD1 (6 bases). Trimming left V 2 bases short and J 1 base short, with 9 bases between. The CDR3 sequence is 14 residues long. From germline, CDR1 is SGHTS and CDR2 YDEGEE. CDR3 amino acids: CASSFRGRNTEAFF. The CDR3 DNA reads TGTGCCAGCAGCTTCAGGGGCAGGAACACTGAAGCTTTCTTT.

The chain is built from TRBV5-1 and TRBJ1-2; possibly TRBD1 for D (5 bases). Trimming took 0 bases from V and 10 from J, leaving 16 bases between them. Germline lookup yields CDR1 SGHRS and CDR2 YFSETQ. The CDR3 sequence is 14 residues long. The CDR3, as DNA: TGCGCCAGCAGCTTGGCCGTAAGCCAGGGTGACTACACCTTC. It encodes CASSLAVSQGDYTF.

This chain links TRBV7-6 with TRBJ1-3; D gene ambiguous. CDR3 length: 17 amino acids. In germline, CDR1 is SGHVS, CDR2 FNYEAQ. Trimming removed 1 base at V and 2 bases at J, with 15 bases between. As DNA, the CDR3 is TGTGCCAGCAGCTTAGGGGCCAGGTTGGTGGCTGGAAACACCATATATTTT. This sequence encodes CASSLGARLVAGNTIYF.